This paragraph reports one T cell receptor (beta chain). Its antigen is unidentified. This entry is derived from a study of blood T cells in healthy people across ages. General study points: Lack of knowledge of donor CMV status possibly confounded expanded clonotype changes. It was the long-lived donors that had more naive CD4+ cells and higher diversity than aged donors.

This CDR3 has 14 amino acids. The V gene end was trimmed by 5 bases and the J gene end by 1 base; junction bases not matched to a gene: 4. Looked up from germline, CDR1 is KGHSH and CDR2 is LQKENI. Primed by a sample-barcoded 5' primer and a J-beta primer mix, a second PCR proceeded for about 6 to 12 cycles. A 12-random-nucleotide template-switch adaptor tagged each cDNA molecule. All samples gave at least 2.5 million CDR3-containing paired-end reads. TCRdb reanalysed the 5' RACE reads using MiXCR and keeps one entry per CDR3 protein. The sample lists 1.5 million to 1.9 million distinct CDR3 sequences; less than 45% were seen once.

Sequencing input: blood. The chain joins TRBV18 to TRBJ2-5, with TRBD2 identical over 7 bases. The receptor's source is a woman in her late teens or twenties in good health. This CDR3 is CASSSVAGQETQYF. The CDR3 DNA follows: TGTGCCAGCTCATCGGTAGCGGGCCAAGAGACCCAGTACTTC.